This T cell receptor (beta chain) was sequenced during a study of T cell responses to AZD1222 COVID-19 vaccine. Study-wide background: Second-dose schedules of about 4 or about 12 weeks were combined. General study findings and limits: Clonal diversity may have been underestimated in mostly white British donors. Repertoires in all cases were sampled only once the peak T cell response had passed. Researchers report vaccine-associated CD4 TCRs spanning spike, with dominance at 160-218 and 743-854.

Here immunoSEQ multiplex PCR was the method, and the copy in TCRdb shows in-frame clones only, minus some. The profile shows roughly 91,000 clones, nearly 90% of them singletons. About this clone itself: The antigen is unknown.

The germline CDR1 and CDR2 sequences are MNHEY and SVGEGT. Germline trimming cut 6 bases from V and 1 base from J; bases unmatched to any gene: 7. The CDR3 runs to 16 residues. The TCR sequence derives from an adult in good health. The V gene is TRBV6-2 or TRBV6-3, the J gene TRBJ2-3; TRBD2 agrees at 10 bases. The specimen was peripheral blood, collected on day 0 of AZD1222 vaccination. For the CDR3, the DNA is TGTGCCAGCAGCCCAACTGGACTAGCGGGCACAGATACGCAGTATTTT. Protein sequence: CASSPTGLAGTDTQYF.